The sequence of this T cell receptor (beta chain) was determined in a study of blood T cell repertoires in COVID-19. Generated by immunoSEQ multiplex PCR, the TCRdb table keeps only in-frame clones and is missing some. The profile shows some 94,000 clones, around three quarters of them singletons. The CDR3 is 17 amino acids. The V gene end was trimmed by 5 bases and the J gene end by 5 bases; junction bases not matched to a gene: 17. Germline V gives CDR1 SGHVS, CDR2 FQNEAQ. The chain is built from TRBV7-8 and TRBJ2-5; 7 bases map to TRBD2. This receptor was taken from a woman aged 60 to 75 in a cohort sampled during active or convalescent COVID-19. Sequenced material: peripheral blood. CDR3 sequence: CASSTYLMGGLEETQYF. DNA of the CDR3: TGTGCCAGCAGCACTTATTTAATGGGGGGGTTGGAGGAGACCCAGTACTTC.